This TCR beta chain was documented in a study of cytomegalovirus exposure and HLA in healthy donors. Study information: Earlier findings included some 120 million unique TCR beta sequences obtained from about 179 million T cells.

Trimming took 5 bases from V and 1 from J, leaving 14 bases between them. Germline V CDR1 and CDR2: SGHAT, FQNNGV. The CDR3 runs to 15 residues. Nominal health characterized the donors when sampled, though unrecorded immune exposures were likely. Both 60 Vbeta primers and 13 Jbeta primers went into the PCR. Produced via immunoSEQ multiplex PCR; TCRdb's table is partial and in-frame only. This listing includes approximately 110,000 clones. The source of this sequence is a man aged 40-55 years in good health and CMV-seronegative. Sequences were obtained from PBMCs. The chain has TRBV11-2 and TRBJ1-1, with a tentative D call TRBD1 (6 bases). As DNA, the CDR3 is TGTGCCAGCAGCCCCCTCAGGGGCCCGAACACTGAAGCTTTCTTT. Protein product: CASSPLRGPNTEAFF.